This entry features one TCR beta chain sequence. The antigen this receptor binds is unknown. No clone much larger than this one lies a single base away; base qualities are absent. The library was made by the immunoSEQ multiplex PCR assay. For the multiplex PCR, a mixture combining 60 forward primers for TCR Vbeta segments and 13 reverse primers for TCR Jbeta segments was used. Amplification of the CDR3 region of rearranged TCR beta genes was performed with a multiplex PCR assay on genomic DNA. The amplified TCR beta libraries were sequenced on the Illumina HiSeq System as 87-base-pair reads. Per the authors' processing: Across the 600 to 700 repertoires, a later analysis counted roughly 77 million unique TCR beta chains, some 11 million of which were shared by at least two donors. To remove PCR and sequencing errors, raw reads were error-corrected and collapsed into unique sequences using a nearest-neighbor algorithm that merged closely related sequences. V, D and J gene segments were assigned by aligning CDR3 sequences to IMGT reference sequences. Each retained sequence needed at least a six-nucleotide match to both a V gene segment and a J gene segment. Rearrangements were called productive when the CDR3 lacked stop codons and stayed in frame with V and J; all others were non-productive. Following IMGT convention, CDR3 was defined as the stretch from the second conserved V-encoded cysteine up to the conserved J-encoded phenylalanine. Sequences without an unambiguous match to a single V gene segment were excluded from the earlier analysis of 500 to 700 of the donors. An earlier analysis of some 500 of the donors classified V segments as functional when productive rearrangements were above 56.7% and as segregating when the standard deviation between donors was above 5%. A statistical classification framework was developed to diagnose cytomegalovirus status using the catalog of TCR beta chain sequences. In a later analysis, V and J genes were assigned by comparing TCR nucleotide sequences against IMGT/GENE-DB human TR gene sequences. Using the TCRdist pipeline, a later analysis assigned CDR3 sequences along with most-parsimonious VDJ recombination scenarios. A later analysis defined each TCR beta chain by its CDR3 amino acid sequence plus V-gene family, and excluded reads lacking a unique V-gene family. A later analysis removed roughly 590 highly shared, low-generation-probability nucleotide sequences to deal with suspected cross-contamination and a sequencing artifact. In a later analysis, a clonal expansion index for each public chain was calculated from normalized within-repertoire ranks of inferred template counts. In a later analysis, generation probabilities were computed with a VDJ recombination model fitted to out-of-frame rearrangements, and the resulting probabilities were checked against IGoR. Hypergeometric tests were used in a later analysis to score TCR-TCR, TCR-HLA and TCR-CMV co-occurrence, with a repertoire-size bias correction applied to the TCR pairs. False discovery rates were estimated in a later analysis by permuting HLA or CMV assignments 20 times. In a later analysis, co-occurring TCRs were grouped using DBSCAN, with TCRdist sequence similarity added in when clustering inside HLA-allele-positive subsets. Repertoires with fewer than 30,000 or more than 120,000 public chains were left out of co-occurrence clustering, as were about five repertoires with anomalous nucleotide sharing. Drawn from immuneACCESS, this table holds only the in-frame rearrangements with V and J called that TCRdb kept. Clones are partly lost; checked studies trace under half to an unresolved V gene and leave the rest unexplained. Clone size and V and J calls were adopted from that table, with D and trimming inferred from the DNA. For this sample there are more than 100,000 clones; 77% appear just once. The ten largest clones capture 0.94% of the sample.

This sample stems from a study of cytomegalovirus exposure and HLA in healthy donors (dated by TCRdb to the late 2010s). For context, the study as a whole: According to an earlier analysis of a few hundred of the donors, some 180 million T cells yielded some 110 million unique TCR beta sequences and 250 to 350 Gb of sequence data. An early release covering roughly 600 HLA-typed donors comprised roughly 300 gigabases of sequencing data and 85 million or so unique TCR sequences. Of the roughly 410 genotyped donors, roughly 80% were placed in the genetic ancestry cluster associated with self-reported Caucasian donors. The study aimed to test whether signatures of past pathogen exposure could be identified by cataloging public T cell receptors. Using immunosequencing, the study profiled T cell repertoires from fewer than 850 subjects and related those repertoires to cytomegalovirus serostatus. Besides the first cohort of 550 to 750 subjects, a separate validation cohort made up of roughly 120 different subjects was used. High-throughput TCR immunosequencing, statistical association of individual TCRs with disease status, and machine learning were combined to predict cytomegalovirus infection status. A later analysis re-analyzed previously published TCR beta repertoires from several hundred donors and added high-resolution HLA genotyping to study TCR occurrence patterns. In the later analysis, no new phenotypic data were used to find candidate immune exposures; instead, reliance was placed on TCR beta sequences and their occurrence across donors. An earlier analysis of some 500 of the donors used high-throughput TCR beta sequencing to judge whether each TCR beta V gene segment behaved as functional or pseudogenic. Donor age, sex, ethnicity and CMV serostatus were collected together with the repertoire data. A later genetic analysis took genome-wide SNP genotypes for about three fifths of the roughly 670 donors and used that subset as a discovery cohort. All discovery cohort repertoires had been generated on a single sequencing platform. Both class I and class II loci were covered by HLA typing, at four-digit resolution. The number of typed donors differed by locus: roughly 629-640 for A, B, C, DRB1 and DQB1; approximately 520 for DQA1; roughly 600 for DPA1; and 400 to 480 for DPB1. Roughly 5 DR-DQ haplotypes were handled as single units for association and clustering because linkage in the cohort was strong. Among roughly 400 genotyped donors of the cohort, an average of around 240,000 unique TCR beta nucleotide sequences was sequenced per donor, of which 15% to 20% were non-productive. The paper as a whole reports these results and caveats: A total of some 180 TCR beta chains were listed by the study as associated with cytomegalovirus. A group of highly shared sequence variants was considered likely to be a technical artifact of the sequencing pipeline. Immune exposure information for the cohort was limited to CMV serostatus. The classifier was reported to diagnose cytomegalovirus status with high specificity and sensitivity in both the original cohort and the validation cohort. The authors suggested that the approach could potentially be generalized to other disease states and immunological phenotypes. Several of the top co-occurrence clusters appeared to be linked to parvovirus B19, influenza, CMV and Epstein-Barr virus, according to a later analysis. Most CMV-associated TCR beta chains appeared to be HLA-restricted in a later analysis, and the HLA associations seemed to be driven largely by CMV exposure. In vitro tests confirmed that three of the cytomegalovirus-associated TCR beta chains recognize cytomegalovirus antigens. Because counts were too low, about 15 rarely observed V segments, including chromosome 9 orphons, were left out of the earlier analysis of about 620 of the donors. The cohort was sequenced for TCR beta chains only, and without alpha or paired-chain data the features that could be detected were limited. A further reported finding was that TCR beta sequences accurately predicted the HLA-A and HLA-B alleles for most subjects in the first cohort. Strong co-occurrence of HLA alleles, especially DR and DQ, made assigning TCR associations to individual alleles difficult. In a later analysis, HLA-associated TCR beta chains showed more clonal expansion and lower generation probabilities than non-associated chains that were equally common. Most TCR sequences were seen in very few donors, while some public TCRs were found in many individuals. According to a later analysis, TCR association rates differed among HLA loci, with DRB1 alleles showing the most associated TCRs and HLA-C alleles showing the fewest. Because some donors lacked HLA typing at each locus, the association tests relied only on the typed subset. In a later analysis, some 18,000 TCR beta sequences were associated with specific HLA alleles at a false discovery rate of 0.05. In a later genetic analysis, a missense DCLRE1C variant was associated with V-gene and J-gene trimming of TCR beta chains, and the association was replicated in an independent cohort. Linkage disequilibrium might explain the correlated functional status among segregating V segments, but an unknown experimental factor could not be excluded. The presence/absence analyses assumed that sequencing depth was roughly uniform across donors, and that assumption may not be true. An earlier analysis of approximately 500 of the donors showed that most TCR beta V segments appeared in productive rearrangements either about 87% or about 30% of the time, which broadly matched IMGT annotations. Compared with the approximately 720-donor mean, donors in an Asian-associated ancestry cluster had fewer N-insertions in productive TCRs, according to a later genetic analysis.

The cohort consisted of some 670 healthy bone marrow donors. Cohort members were all nominally healthy when sampled, although unrecorded immune exposures were likely present. The donor tested CMV seronegative, placing the donor among the 300 to 450 seronegative members of the cohort. A peripheral blood sample was provided by each donor, and peripheral blood mononuclear cells were used for TCR beta sequencing. Genomic DNA extraction from the blood cell samples was performed with the Qiagen DNeasy Blood Extraction Kit. The TCR comes from an older woman in good health and CMV-seronegative. Sequenced input: PBMCs.

The CDR3 here reads CASSRLDRGRLSIEQFF. The DNA reads TGCGCCAGCAGCCGCCTCGACAGGGGGCGTTTAAGCATTGAGCAGTTCTTC. The chain is encoded by TRBV4-1 joined to TRBJ2-1, and TRBD1 aligns with 10 junction nucleotides. The CDR3 sequence holds 17 residues, the cysteine and phenylalanine included. The retained sequence is limited to the CDR3, 51 bases, with the frame set at the first base. V lost 4 bases and J lost 9 bases, and the count of bases not matched to a germline gene is 15. Sequences MGHRA (CDR1) and YSYEKL (CDR2) are obtained from the germline V gene.